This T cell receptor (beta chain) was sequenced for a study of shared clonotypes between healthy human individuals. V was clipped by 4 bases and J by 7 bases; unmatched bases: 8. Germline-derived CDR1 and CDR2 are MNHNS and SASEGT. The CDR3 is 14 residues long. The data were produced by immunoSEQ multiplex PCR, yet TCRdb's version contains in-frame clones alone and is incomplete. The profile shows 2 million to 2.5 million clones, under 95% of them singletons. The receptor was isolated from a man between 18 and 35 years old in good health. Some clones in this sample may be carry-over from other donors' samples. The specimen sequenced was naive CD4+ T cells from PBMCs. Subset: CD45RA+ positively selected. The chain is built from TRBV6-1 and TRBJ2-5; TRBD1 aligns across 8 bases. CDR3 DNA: TGTGCCAGCAGTGCGACAGGGGCCCCCGGGACCCAGTACTTC. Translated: CASSATGAPGTQYF.